Listed here is a single TCR beta chain. Its target is unknown. Treatment specified: some 20 received Ad26.COV2.S at low or high dose, single or two shots; 5 received placebo; per-sample allocation not given. Vaccine and placebo recipients were sampled on day 63 after the first injection. Measured with immunoSEQ multiplex PCR; TCRdb has only the in-frame clones, and not every one. Of a few hundred thousand clones in the sample, around 87% are singletons; the top ten hold approximately 4%. The source of the sample is a study of Ad26.COV2.S vaccination and SARS-CoV-2 variants. As for the study in general: Sample donor was a member of the COV1001 Ad26.COV2.S trial arm. Findings of the study overall: Analytic work on TCR breadth and depth might have understated the full extent of total T cell responses.

V dropped 0 bases and J dropped 0 bases, with 9 bases sitting between them. In germline, CDR1 is LGHDT, CDR2 YNNKEL (reference sequence). This CDR3 has 17 amino acids. The sequencing here drew on peripheral blood, taken in a trial of Ad26.COV2.S vaccine versus placebo. V gene TRBV3-1 (or the pseudogene TRBV3-2) combines with J gene TRBJ1-6; D is uncertain. This sequence was found in a person between 18 and 59 years old who received the Ad26.COV2.S COVID-19 vaccine or a placebo. The CDR3 coding sequence is TGTGCCAGCAGCCAAGACGGGCTGAGCTCCTATAATTCACCCCTCCACTTT. Translating gives CASSQDGLSSYNSPLHF.